Listed below are T cell receptor beta chains from one sample, sequenced in a study of blood T cell repertoires in COVID-19. The table came from immunoSEQ multiplex PCR; TCRdb's copy has only in-frame clones and leaves some out. The top ten clones hold about 6% of a sample with 200,000 to 250,000 clones, around 90% of them seen once. Sequencing used peripheral blood. Every receptor here comes from a man aged 55 to 70 who had recovered from COVID-19. Each CDR3 is given with its conserved first and last residue. A D gene is named only where the DNA matches it firmly.

v_gene: TRBV27
j_gene: TRBJ2-7
d_gene: TRBD2
CDR3nt: TGTGCCAGCAGTTTATCGCTGAGCGGGAGGGATTACGAGCAGTACTTC
CDR3aa: CASSLSLSGRDYEQYF

v_gene: TRBV19
j_gene: TRBJ1-6
d_gene: NA
CDR3nt: TGTGCCAGTAGTCTGCAAGACAGCCTCTATTCACCCCTCCACTTT
CDR3aa: CASSLQDSLYSPLHF

v_gene: TRBV29-1
j_gene: TRBJ2-3
d_gene: TRBD2
CDR3nt: TGCAGCGTTGAAGATCCCGAACTAGCGGATAGCACAGATACGCAGTATTTT
CDR3aa: CSVEDPELADSTDTQYF

v_gene: TRBV5-1
j_gene: TRBJ1-5
d_gene: NA
CDR3nt: TGCGCCAGCAGCTGGGGCGAAAATCAGCCCCAGCATTTT
CDR3aa: CASSWGENQPQHF

v_gene: TRBV6-5
j_gene: TRBJ1-2
d_gene: NA
CDR3nt: TGTGCCAGCAGTTACTCGACCCCAGGCAGCTATGGCTACACCTTC
CDR3aa: CASSYSTPGSYGYTF

v_gene: TRBV7-2
j_gene: TRBJ2-5
d_gene: NA
CDR3nt: TGTGCCAGCAGCTTGAGGGCTAGGCAGACCCAGTACTTC
CDR3aa: CASSLRARQTQYF

v_gene: TRBV12-3/TRBV12-4
j_gene: TRBJ1-2
d_gene: NA
CDR3nt: TGTGCCAGCAGAACCGGGAGCAACTATGGCTACACCTTC
CDR3aa: CASRTGSNYGYTF

v_gene: TRBV10-3
j_gene: TRBJ2-7
d_gene: NA
CDR3nt: TGTGCCATCAGTAAGCCGAGTCGAGGGCAGTACTTC
CDR3aa: CAISKPSRGQYF

v_gene: TRBV19
j_gene: TRBJ2-1
d_gene: NA
CDR3nt: TGTGCCAGTACGACGGAGGCCCTAGGCGACAATGAGCAGTTCTTC
CDR3aa: CASTTEALGDNEQFF

v_gene: TRBV7-2
j_gene: TRBJ2-2
d_gene: TRBD2
CDR3nt: TGTGCCAGCAGCTTAGTTGCGGGAGGGCCCGGGGAGCTGTTTTTT
CDR3aa: CASSLVAGGPGELFF

v_gene: TRBV5-8
j_gene: TRBJ1-5
d_gene: NA
CDR3nt: TGTGCCAGCAGCTACGACAGCAATAGCAATCAGCCCCAGCATTTT
CDR3aa: CASSYDSNSNQPQHF

v_gene: TRBV28
j_gene: TRBJ2-7
d_gene: TRBD2
CDR3nt: TGTGTCACGGGTAGCGGGAGACTCTACGAGCAGTACTTC
CDR3aa: CVTGSGRLYEQYF

v_gene: TRBV6-2/TRBV6-3
j_gene: TRBJ1-1
d_gene: NA
CDR3nt: TGTGCCAGCAGGTACTTTCTAGGGAGGGTCCCTGAAGCTTTCTTT
CDR3aa: CASRYFLGRVPEAFF

v_gene: TRBV7-6
j_gene: TRBJ2-7
d_gene: NA
CDR3nt: TGTGCCAGCAGCCGCAGTACAGCCTACGAGCAGTACTTC
CDR3aa: CASSRSTAYEQYF

v_gene: TRBV5-4
j_gene: TRBJ2-1
d_gene: NA
CDR3nt: TGTGCCAGCAGCTCGAGGACTGAATACAATGAGCAGTTCTTC
CDR3aa: CASSSRTEYNEQFF